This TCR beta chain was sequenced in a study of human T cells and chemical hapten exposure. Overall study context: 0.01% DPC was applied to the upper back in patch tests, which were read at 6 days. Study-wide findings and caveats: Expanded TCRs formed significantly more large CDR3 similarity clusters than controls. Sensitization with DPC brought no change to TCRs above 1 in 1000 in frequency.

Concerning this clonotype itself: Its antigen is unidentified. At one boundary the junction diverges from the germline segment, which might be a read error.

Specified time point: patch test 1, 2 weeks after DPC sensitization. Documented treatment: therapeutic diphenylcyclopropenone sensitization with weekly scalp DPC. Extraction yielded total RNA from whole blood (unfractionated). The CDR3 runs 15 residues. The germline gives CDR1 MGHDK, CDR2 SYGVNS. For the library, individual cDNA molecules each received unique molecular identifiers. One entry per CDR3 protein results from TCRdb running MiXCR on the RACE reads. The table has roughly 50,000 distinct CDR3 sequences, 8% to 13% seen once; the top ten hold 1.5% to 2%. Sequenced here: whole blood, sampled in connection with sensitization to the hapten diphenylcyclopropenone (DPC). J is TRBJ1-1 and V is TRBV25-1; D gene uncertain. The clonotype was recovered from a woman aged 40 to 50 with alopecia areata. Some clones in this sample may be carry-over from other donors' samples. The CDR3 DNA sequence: TGTGCCAGCAGTGAATGGGCGGCCCCGAACCCTGAAGCTTTCTTT. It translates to CASSEWAAPNPEAFF.